One sample yielded the 14 T cell receptor beta chains listed below, sequenced in a study of human T cells and chemical hapten exposure. The time point was: patch test 3, about 24 weeks after DPC sensitization. Noted treatment: therapeutic diphenylcyclopropenone sensitization with weekly scalp DPC. TCRdb re-called the RACE reads with MiXCR, one entry per CDR3 protein. Of some 89,000 distinct CDR3 sequences in the sample, 25% to 35% were seen once. The sample here was whole blood, taken in connection with sensitization to the hapten diphenylcyclopropenone (DPC). The receptors were gathered from a man aged 35 to 55 with alopecia areata. Some clones in this sample may be carry-over from other donors' samples.

This clonotype was counted a few times. V is TRBV2 and J is TRBJ2-7; 7 bases map to TRBD1. Per the germline V gene, CDR1 is SNHLY and CDR2 is FYNNEI. V trimming: 3 bases; J trimming: 3 bases; junction bases outside the gene matches: 2. The CDR3 length is 13 residues. CDR3 loop: CASSEGQYYEQYF. In DNA, the CDR3 is TGTGCCAGCAGTGAGGGACAGTACTACGAGCAGTACTTC. Together with reference TRBV2 and TRBJ2-7, the CDR3 gives the full variable domain: EPEVTQTPSHQVTQMGQEVILRCVPISNHLYFYWYRQILGQKVEFLVSFYNNEISEKSEIFDDQFSVERPDGSNFTLKIRSTKLEDSAMYFCASSEGQYYEQYFGPGTRLTVT.

The chain couples TRBV28 to TRBJ2-6, with D perhaps matching TRBD1 (5 bases). Germline lookup yields CDR1 MDHEN and CDR2 SYDVKM. The CDR3 runs to 15 residues. The V gene lost 5 bases and the J gene lost 4 bases, with 12 bases spanning the gap. CDR3 in amino acids: CASSEGAAGANVLTF. CDR3 nucleotides: TGTGCCAGCAGTGAAGGGGCAGCGGGGGCCAACGTCCTGACTTTC.

This clonotype was seen only a few times. V and J are TRBV18 and TRBJ1-4; D not certain. This CDR3 region has 16 residues. Trimming stripped 6 bases from V and 4 bases from J, with 18 bases between. Germline CDR1 is KGHSH and CDR2 is LQKENI. The CDR3 DNA reads as TGTGCCAGCTCTCTCCAGATCGACCGTTATAATGAAAAACTGTTTTTT. Amino acid sequence: CASSLQIDRYNEKLFF.

In its sample, this clonotype ranks as large. This chain joins TRBV28 and TRBJ2-5; D unclear. This CDR3 comprises 14 residues. V was pared by 3 bases and J by 5 bases, with 13 bases between. CDR1 and CDR2 from the germline V gene are MDHEN and SYDVKM. The CDR3 spells CASSFRLDEETQYF. For the CDR3, the DNA is TGTGCCAGCAGTTTCCGTCTCGACGAGGAGACCCAGTACTTC.

This clonotype occurred once. The rearrangement joins TRBV28 to TRBJ2-5, with D maybe TRBD2 (5 bases). Germline V gene sequence: CDR1 MDHEN, CDR2 SYDVKM. Trimming removed 8 bases from V and 1 base from J, with 14 bases in between. The CDR3 sequence is 14 residues long. CDR3 residues: CASAEAGLQETQYF. The CDR3 DNA reads TGTGCCAGCGCCGAGGCGGGCCTCCAAGAGACCCAGTACTTC.

This clonotype has at least ten counts. This chain's CDR3 is CSARQGASNQPQHF. CDR3 coding DNA: TGCAGTGCCAGACAGGGGGCCAGCAATCAGCCCCAGCATTTT. J is TRBJ1-5 and V is TRBV20-1; 10 bases match TRBD1. Per germline, CDR1 DFQATT and CDR2 SNEGSKA (reference sequence). The CDR3 is 14 amino acids. Germline trimming cut 6 bases from V and 1 base from J; bases unmatched to any gene: 3.

The chain recombines TRBV7-2 with TRBJ2-3; D call uncertain. This CDR3 spans 14 amino acids. Looked up from germline, CDR1 is SGHTA and CDR2 is FQGNSA. V lost 2 bases, J lost 6 bases, and 12 bases lay in between. Written as DNA, the CDR3 is TGTGCCAGCAGCTTAAATCCCGCCGGGGATACGCAGTATTTT. Residues: CASSLNPAGDTQYF.

The chain links TRBV20-1 to TRBJ2-1; 12 bases are a match to TRBD2. Germline V gene data show CDR1 as DFQATT and CDR2 as SNEGSKA (reference sequence). There are 13 residues in the CDR3. Trimming cost V 6 bases and J 8 bases; bases outside gene matches: 5. The CDR3 is CSASGLAGYEQFF. Here the CDR3 DNA reads TGCAGTGCAAGCGGACTAGCGGGGTATGAGCAGTTCTTC.

This chain joins TRBV7-2 and TRBJ2-1; 9 nucleotides agree with TRBD2. Trimming cost V 6 bases and J 4 bases; bases outside gene matches: 10. The CDR3 sequence is 16 residues long. The germline CDR1 and CDR2 sequences are SGHTA and FQGNSA. CDR3 region: CASSRKVAGAYNEQFF. The CDR3 nucleotides are TGTGCCAGCAGTCGAAAGGTAGCGGGGGCATACAATGAGCAGTTCTTC.

In its sample, this clonotype was seen a few times. The CDR3 DNA reads TGCAGTGCTAGTCTACGGGAATGGGGCGAGCAGTACTTC. It encodes CSASLREWGEQYF. V gene TRBV20-1 combines with J gene TRBJ2-7; D is perhaps TRBD2 (5 bases). This CDR3 has 13 residues. Trimming removed 3 bases at V and 6 bases at J, with 15 bases between. CDR1 DFQATT and CDR2 SNEGSKA come from the germline V gene (reference sequence).

The chain joins TRBV14 to TRBJ2-3, with D perhaps TRBD2 (6 bases). The V and J ends lost 2 bases and 0 bases respectively, with 12 bases between them. In germline, CDR1 is SGHDN, CDR2 FVKESK. There are 16 residues in the CDR3. CDR3 in DNA: TGTGCCAGCAGCCAAATCACGAGCGGGAGCACAGATACGCAGTATTTT. It codes for CASSQITSGSTDTQYF.

The genes are TRBV4-2 and TRBJ1-2; 8 bases map to TRBD1. The CDR3 is 16 amino acids. From germline, CDR1 is LGHNA and CDR2 YNFKEQ. The V segment lost 0 bases and the J segment 2 bases; nucleotides outside the gene matches: 5. CDR3 sequence reads: CASSQERQGSNYGYTF. In DNA form, the CDR3 reads TGTGCCAGCAGCCAAGAGAGACAGGGGTCGAACTATGGCTACACCTTC.

Only a few counts were recorded for this clonotype. The chain carries TRBV20-1 and TRBJ2-7; 7 bases map to TRBD1. Germline V gives CDR1 DFQATT, CDR2 SNEGSKA (reference sequence). The ends lost 3 bases at V and 6 bases at J; junction bases unmatched: 11. The CDR3 contains 14 residues. The DNA of the CDR3 is TGCAGTGCTAGGGTCGGACAGGACGTCCGCGAGCAGTACTTC. This sequence encodes CSARVGQDVREQYF.

The rearrangement joins TRBV7-9 to TRBJ2-7; D unclear. Looked up from germline, CDR1 is SEHNR and CDR2 is FQNEAQ (reference sequence). V lost 1 base and J lost 9, with 19 bases in between. The CDR3 loop spans 15 amino acids. CDR3 in amino acids: CASSLGVSRLFGQYF. Here the CDR3 DNA reads TGTGCCAGCAGCTTAGGGGTTAGCCGGCTTTTCGGGCAGTACTTC.